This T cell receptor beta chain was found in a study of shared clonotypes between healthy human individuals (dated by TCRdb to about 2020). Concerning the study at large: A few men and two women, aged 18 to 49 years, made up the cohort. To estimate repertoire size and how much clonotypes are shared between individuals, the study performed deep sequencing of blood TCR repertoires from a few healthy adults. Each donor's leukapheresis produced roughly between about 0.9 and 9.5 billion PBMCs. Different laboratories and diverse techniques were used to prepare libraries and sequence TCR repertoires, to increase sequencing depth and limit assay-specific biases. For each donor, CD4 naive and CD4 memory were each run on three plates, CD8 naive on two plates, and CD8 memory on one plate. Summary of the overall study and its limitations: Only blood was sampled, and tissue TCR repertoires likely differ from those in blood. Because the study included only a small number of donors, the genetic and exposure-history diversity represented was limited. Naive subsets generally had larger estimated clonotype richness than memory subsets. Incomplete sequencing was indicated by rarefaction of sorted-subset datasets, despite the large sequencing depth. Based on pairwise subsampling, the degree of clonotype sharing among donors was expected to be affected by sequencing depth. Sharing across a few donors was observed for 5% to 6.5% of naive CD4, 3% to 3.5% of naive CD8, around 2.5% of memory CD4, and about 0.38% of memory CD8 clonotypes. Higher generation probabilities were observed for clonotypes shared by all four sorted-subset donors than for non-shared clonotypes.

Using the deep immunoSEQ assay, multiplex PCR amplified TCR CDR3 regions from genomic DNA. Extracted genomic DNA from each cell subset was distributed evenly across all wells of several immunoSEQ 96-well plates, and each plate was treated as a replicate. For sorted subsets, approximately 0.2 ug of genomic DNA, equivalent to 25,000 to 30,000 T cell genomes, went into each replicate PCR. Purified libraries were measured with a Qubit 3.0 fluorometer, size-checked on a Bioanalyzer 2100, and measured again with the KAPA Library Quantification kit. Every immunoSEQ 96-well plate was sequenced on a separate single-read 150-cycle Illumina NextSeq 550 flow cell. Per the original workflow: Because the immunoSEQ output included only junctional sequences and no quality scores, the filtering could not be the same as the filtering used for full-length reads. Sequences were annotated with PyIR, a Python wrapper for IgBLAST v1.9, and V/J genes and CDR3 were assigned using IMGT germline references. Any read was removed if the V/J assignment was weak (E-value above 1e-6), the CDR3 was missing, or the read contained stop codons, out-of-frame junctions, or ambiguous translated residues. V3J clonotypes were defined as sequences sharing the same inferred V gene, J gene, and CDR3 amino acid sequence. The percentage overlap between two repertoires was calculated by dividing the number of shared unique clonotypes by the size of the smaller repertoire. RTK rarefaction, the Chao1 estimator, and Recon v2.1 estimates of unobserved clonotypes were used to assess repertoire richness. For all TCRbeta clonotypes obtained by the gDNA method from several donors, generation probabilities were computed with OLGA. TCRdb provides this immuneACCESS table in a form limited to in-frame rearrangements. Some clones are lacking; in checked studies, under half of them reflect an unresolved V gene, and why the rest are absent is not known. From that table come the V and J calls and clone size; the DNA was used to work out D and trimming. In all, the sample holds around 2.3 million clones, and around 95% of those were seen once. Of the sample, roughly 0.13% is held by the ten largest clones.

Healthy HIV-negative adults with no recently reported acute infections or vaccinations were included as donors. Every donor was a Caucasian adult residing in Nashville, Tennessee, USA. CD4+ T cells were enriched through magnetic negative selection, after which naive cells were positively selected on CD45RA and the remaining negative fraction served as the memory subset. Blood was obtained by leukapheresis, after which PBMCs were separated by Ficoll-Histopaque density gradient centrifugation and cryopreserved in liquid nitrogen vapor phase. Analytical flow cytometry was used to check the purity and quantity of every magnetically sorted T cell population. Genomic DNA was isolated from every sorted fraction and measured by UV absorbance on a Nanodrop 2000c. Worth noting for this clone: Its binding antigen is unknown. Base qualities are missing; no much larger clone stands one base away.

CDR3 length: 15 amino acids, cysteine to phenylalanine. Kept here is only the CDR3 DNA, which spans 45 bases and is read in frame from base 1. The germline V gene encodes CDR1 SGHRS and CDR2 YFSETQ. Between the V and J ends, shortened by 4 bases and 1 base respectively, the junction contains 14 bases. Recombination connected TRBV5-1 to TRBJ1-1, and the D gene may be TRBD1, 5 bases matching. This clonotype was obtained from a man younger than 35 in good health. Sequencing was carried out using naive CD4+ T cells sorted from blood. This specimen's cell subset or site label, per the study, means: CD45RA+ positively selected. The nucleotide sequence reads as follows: TGCGCCAGCAGCCCCAGTGGGGCAGCGAACACTGAAGCTTTCTTT. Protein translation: CASSPSGAANTEAFF.